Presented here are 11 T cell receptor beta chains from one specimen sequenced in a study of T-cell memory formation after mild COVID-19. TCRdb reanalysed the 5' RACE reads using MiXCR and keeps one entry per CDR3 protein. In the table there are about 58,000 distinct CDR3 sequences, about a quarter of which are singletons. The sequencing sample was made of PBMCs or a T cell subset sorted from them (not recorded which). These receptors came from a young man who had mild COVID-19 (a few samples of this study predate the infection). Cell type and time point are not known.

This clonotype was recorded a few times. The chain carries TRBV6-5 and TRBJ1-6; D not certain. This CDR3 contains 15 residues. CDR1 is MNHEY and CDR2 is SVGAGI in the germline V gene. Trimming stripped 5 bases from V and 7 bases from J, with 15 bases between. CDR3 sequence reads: CASSGSPGGNSPLHF. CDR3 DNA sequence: TGTGCCAGCAGTGGCTCACCGGGAGGGAATTCACCCCTCCACTTT.

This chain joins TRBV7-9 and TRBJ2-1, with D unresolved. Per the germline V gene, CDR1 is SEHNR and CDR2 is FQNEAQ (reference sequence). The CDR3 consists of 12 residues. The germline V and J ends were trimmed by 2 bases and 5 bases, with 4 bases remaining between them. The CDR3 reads CASSLINNEQFF. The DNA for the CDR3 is TGTGCCAGCAGCTTAATAAACAATGAGCAGTTCTTC.

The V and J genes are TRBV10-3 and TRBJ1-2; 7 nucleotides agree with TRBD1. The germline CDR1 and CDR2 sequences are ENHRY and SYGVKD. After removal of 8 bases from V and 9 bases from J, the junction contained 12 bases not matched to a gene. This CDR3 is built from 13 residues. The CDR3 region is CAILGQSVSSYTF. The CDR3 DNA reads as TGTGCCATCCTGGGACAGTCGGTTAGTAGCTACACCTTC.

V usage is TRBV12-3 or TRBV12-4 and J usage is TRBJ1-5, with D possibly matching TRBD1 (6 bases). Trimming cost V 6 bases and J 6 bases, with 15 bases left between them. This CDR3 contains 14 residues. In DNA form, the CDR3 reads TGTGCCAGCAGCACACAGGGTATGGGTCAGCCCCAGCATTTT. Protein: CASSTQGMGQPQHF.

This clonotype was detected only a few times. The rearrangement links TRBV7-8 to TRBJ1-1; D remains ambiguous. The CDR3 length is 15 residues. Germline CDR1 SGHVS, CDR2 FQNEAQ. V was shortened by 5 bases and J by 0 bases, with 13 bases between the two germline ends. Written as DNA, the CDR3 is TGTGCCAGCAGCCCATACCTTCTGATGAACACTGAAGCTTTCTTT. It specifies CASSPYLLMNTEAFF. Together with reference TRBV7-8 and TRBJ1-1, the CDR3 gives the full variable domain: GAGVSQSPRYKVAKRGQDVALRCDPISGHVSLFWYQQALGQGPEFLTYFQNEAQLDKSGLPSDRFFAERPEGSVSTLKIQRTQQEDSAVYLCASSPYLLMNTEAFFGQGTRLTVV.

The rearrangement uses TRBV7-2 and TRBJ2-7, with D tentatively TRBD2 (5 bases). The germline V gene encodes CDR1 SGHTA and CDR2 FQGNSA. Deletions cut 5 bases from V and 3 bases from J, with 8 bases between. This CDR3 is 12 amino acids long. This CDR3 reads CASSPAGYEQYF. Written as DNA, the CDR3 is TGTGCCAGCAGCCCCGCGGGCTACGAGCAGTACTTC.

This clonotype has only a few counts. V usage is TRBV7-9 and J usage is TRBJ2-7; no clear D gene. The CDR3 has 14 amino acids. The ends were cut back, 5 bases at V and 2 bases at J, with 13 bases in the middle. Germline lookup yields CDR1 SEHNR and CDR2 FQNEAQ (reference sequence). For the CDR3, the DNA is TGTGCCAGCAGCCCGGCTAGTTCCCCCTACGAGCAGTACTTC. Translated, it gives CASSPASSPYEQYF.

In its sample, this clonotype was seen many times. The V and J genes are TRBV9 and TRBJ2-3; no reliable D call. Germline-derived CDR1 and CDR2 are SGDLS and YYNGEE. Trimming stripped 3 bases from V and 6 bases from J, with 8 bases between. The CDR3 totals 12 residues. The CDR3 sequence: CASSGGMDTQYF. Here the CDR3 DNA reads TGTGCCAGCAGCGGTGGAATGGATACGCAGTATTTT.

The CDR3 loop is CASSLVAGLYNEQFF. The CDR3 DNA is TGCGCCAGCAGCTTGGTTGCAGGTTTGTACAATGAGCAGTTCTTC. The V gene is TRBV5-1, the J gene TRBJ2-1; no clear D gene. The CDR3 spans 15 residues. The ends were cut back, 0 bases at V and 4 bases at J, with 11 bases in the middle. Germline values: CDR1 SGHRS, CDR2 YFSETQ. Full variable domain (remainder filled in from reference TRBV5-1 and TRBJ2-1): KAGVTQTPRYLIKTRGQQVTLSCSPISGHRSVSWYQQTPGQGLQFLFEYFSETQRNKGNFPGRFSGRQFSNSRSEMNVSTLELGDSALYLCASSLVAGLYNEQFFGPGTRLTVL.

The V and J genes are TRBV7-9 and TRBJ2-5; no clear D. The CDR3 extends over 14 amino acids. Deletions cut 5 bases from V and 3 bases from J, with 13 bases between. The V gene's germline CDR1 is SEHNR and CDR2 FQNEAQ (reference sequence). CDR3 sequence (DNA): TGTGCCAGCAGCCCACCGTTAGGGAAAGAGACCCAGTACTTC. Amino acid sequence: CASSPPLGKETQYF.

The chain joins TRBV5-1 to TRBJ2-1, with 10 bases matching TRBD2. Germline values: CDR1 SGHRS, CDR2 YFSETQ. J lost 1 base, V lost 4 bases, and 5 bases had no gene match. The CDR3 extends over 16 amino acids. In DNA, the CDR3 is TGCGCCAGCAGCCCCCGTAGCGGGGGGTCCTACAATGAGCAGTTCTTC. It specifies CASSPRSGGSYNEQFF.